A single count supports the clone carrying this T cell receptor (beta chain). This CDR3 spans 17 amino acids. Trimming pared 2 bases from V and 0 bases from J, leaving 14 bases between. CDR1 SGHVS and CDR2 FQNEAQ come from the germline V gene. The sample originates from a study of OX40 agonist ivuxolimab in advanced cancers. Measured with immunoSEQ multiplex PCR; TCRdb has only the in-frame clones, and not every one. This sample carries 40,000 to 45,000 clones, 90% to 95% of them seen once, and the ten largest clones take about 30%. The sequences come from CD4+ or CD8+ T cells sorted from blood, collected in a trial of the OX40 agonist ivuxolimab. The chain recombines TRBV7-8 with TRBJ2-1, with no clear D. The clonotype was recovered from an adult with an advanced solid tumor such as melanoma, head and neck, liver or kidney cancer. In DNA, the CDR3 is TGTGCCAGCAGCTTACTTTTTGGCCGTTCCTCCTACAATGAGCAGTTCTTC. Protein sequence: CASSLLFGRSSYNEQFF.